These 11 T cell receptor beta chains were all obtained from the same sample, sequenced in a study of cytomegalovirus exposure and HLA in healthy donors. This PCR relied on a set of 60 Vbeta primers and 13 Jbeta primers. Produced via immunoSEQ multiplex PCR; TCRdb's table is partial and in-frame only. In the table there are 140,000 to 150,000 clones, approximately 78% of which are singletons. The sequencing sample was made of PBMCs. The receptors were gathered from a woman aged 18 to 35 in good health and CMV-seropositive.

The V and J genes are TRBV19 and TRBJ1-4, with 10 bases fitting TRBD1. Germline V gives CDR1 LNHDA, CDR2 SQIVND (reference sequence). J was trimmed by 11 bases and V by 7 bases; bases with no gene match: 4. This CDR3 comprises 12 residues. The CDR3 bases are TGTGCCAGTACCGCGGGACAGGGGAAACTGTTTTTT. Translating gives CASTAGQGKLFF.

The CDR3 DNA reads TGTGCCAGCACCACCCGGGGTACTAATGAAAAACTGTTTTTT. Amino acid sequence: CASTTRGTNEKLFF. The chain uses TRBV5-4 and TRBJ1-4, with D hard to call. Trimming left V 6 bases short and J 2 bases short, with 11 bases between. The CDR3 runs 14 residues. Germline values: CDR1 SGHNT, CDR2 YYREEE (reference sequence).

The chain recombines TRBV5-4 with TRBJ1-2; 8 bases agree with TRBD1. CDR1 and CDR2 (germline): SGHNT, YYREEE (reference sequence). J was trimmed by 6 bases and V by 0 bases; bases with no gene match: 4. This CDR3 has 14 residues. The CDR3 coding sequence is TGTGCCAGCAGCTTGGCGACAGGGGTGGATGGCTACACCTTC. It yields the protein CASSLATGVDGYTF.

The CDR3 DNA is TGTGCCAGCAGACCTATTACAGGGCCAGATACGCAGTATTTT. Its translation: CASRPITGPDTQYF. This chain links TRBV2 with TRBJ2-3; perhaps TRBD1 as D (6 bases). Germline lookup yields CDR1 SNHLY and CDR2 FYNNEI. V was shortened by 6 bases and J by 4 bases, with 14 bases between the two germline ends. CDR3 length: 14 residues.

CDR3 sequence (DNA): TGTGCCAGCCGGACAGGATTTGGCTACGAGCAGTACTTC. It codes for CASRTGFGYEQYF. V is TRBV2 and J is TRBJ2-7; TRBD1 matches at 7 bases. This CDR3 is 13 amino acids long. V shed 8 bases, J shed 3 bases, and the junction held 7 bases outside the gene matches. Per germline, CDR1 SNHLY and CDR2 FYNNEI.

CDR3: CASSSTGSNTEAFF. Written as DNA, the CDR3 is TGTGCCAGCAGCTCCACAGGGTCTAACACTGAAGCTTTCTTT. V is TRBV6-5 and J is TRBJ1-1; maybe TRBD1 (6 bases). Germline loops: CDR1 MNHEY, CDR2 SVGAGI. This CDR3 spans 14 amino acids. The V end lost 6 bases, the J end lost 2 bases, and 13 bases lay between the germline ends.

The V gene is TRBV7-6, the J gene TRBJ2-3; maybe TRBD2 (6 bases). Looked up from germline, CDR1 is SGHVS and CDR2 is FNYEAQ. V was clipped by 4 bases and J by 3 bases, with 14 bases between them. The CDR3 has 15 residues. The CDR3 DNA is TGTGCCAGCAGCTCTCCGGGACTCATAACAGATACGCAGTATTTT. Translating gives CASSSPGLITDTQYF.

The V gene is TRBV18, the J gene TRBJ1-2; 10 bases map to TRBD1. The CDR3 covers 16 residues. Germline V gives CDR1 KGHSH, CDR2 LQKENI. V trimming: 6 bases; J trimming: 3 bases; junction bases outside the gene matches: 10. DNA for the CDR3: TGTGCCAGCTCCCTAACTCTCGGGACAGGGGACTATGGCTACACCTTC. Translating gives CASSLTLGTGDYGYTF.

The chain is built from TRBV15 and TRBJ1-2, with unresolved D. The CDR3 extends over 14 amino acids. The V end lost 0 bases, the J end lost 2 bases, and 7 bases lay between the germline ends. Per germline, CDR1 LNHNV and CDR2 YYDKDF (reference sequence). The CDR3 reads CATSREQTNYGYTF. CDR3 nucleotide sequence: TGTGCCACCAGCAGAGAACAAACCAACTATGGCTACACCTTC. Full variable domain (remainder filled in from reference TRBV15 and TRBJ1-2): DAMVIQNPRYQVTQFGKPVTLSCSQTLNHNVMYWYQQKSSQAPKLLFHYYDKDFNNEADTPDNFQSRRPNTSFCFLDIRSPGLGDTAMYLCATSREQTNYGYTFGSGTRLTVV.

The table lists this clone with a count of one. The chain is built from TRBV28 and TRBJ2-7; possibly TRBD2 for D (6 bases). Trimming removed 3 bases from V and 3 bases from J, with 9 bases in between. This CDR3 spans 13 amino acids. Germline CDR1 is MDHEN and CDR2 is SYDVKM. CDR3 in DNA: TGTGCCAGCAGTTTCGGAGGGCTCTACGAGCAGTACTTC. It translates to CASSFGGLYEQYF.

The chain carries TRBV19 and TRBJ1-4; TRBD1 matches at 9 bases. The CDR3 has 17 residues. J was trimmed by 7 bases and V by 3 bases; bases with no gene match: 12. Germline CDR1 is LNHDA and CDR2 is SQIVND (reference sequence). The CDR3 nucleotides read TGTGCCAGTAGTATCGGAGCCGGGACAGGGATAGGTGAAAAACTGTTTTTT. Translation gives CASSIGAGTGIGEKLFF.